Listed here is a single T cell receptor beta chain. Its target is unknown. The length of the CDR3 is 15 residues. Germline loops: CDR1 MNHNS, CDR2 SASEGT. Trimming shortened V by 6 bases and J by 5 bases, and 19 bases separated the two germline ends. This record comes from a study of T cells in tuberculosis. Study-wide background: Sequenced TCRs come from CD1B-GMM tetramer-binding T cells. Notes on the study in general: Active tuberculosis alpha repertoires lay closer to GMM-specific TCRs than controls'.

The protocol was immunoSEQ multiplex PCR, while the TCRdb copy is restricted to in-frame clones and leaves out a portion. Of under 50,000 clones in the sample, about 96% were seen once. The chain employs TRBV6-1 and TRBJ2-5, with D maybe TRBD2 (5 bases). This TCR derives from a donor aged 10-29 years with latent tuberculosis or without tuberculosis infection. The sample was PBMCs. CDR3 sequence (DNA): TGTGCCAGCAGGCGAACGTGGACTGGTCAGGAGACCCAGTACTTC. Amino acids: CASRRTWTGQETQYF.